This record concerns one T cell receptor (beta chain) sequence. Its antigen remains unknown. In the PCR, 60 Vbeta and 13 Jbeta primers were used. Sequencing was performed with immunoSEQ multiplex PCR; in TCRdb, only in-frame clones are kept and a portion is missing. This repertoire includes around 50,000 clones. These data belong to a study of cytomegalovirus exposure and HLA in healthy donors. Findings and caveats of the study: Per a later analysis, HLA-associated TCR beta chains showed more clonal expansion than other, equally common TCR beta chains.

This CDR3 is 16 amino acids long. Trimming stripped 7 bases from V and 0 bases from J, with 13 bases between. Per the germline V gene, CDR1 is MNHEY and CDR2 is SMNVEV (reference sequence). The chain has TRBV27 and TRBJ2-6; D may be TRBD2 (5 bases). This TCR came from a woman in her thirties or forties in good health and CMV-seronegative. The sample comprised PBMCs. CDR3 residues: CASTPYTSSGANVLTF. CDR3 nucleotide sequence: TGTGCCAGCACCCCTTACACTAGCTCTGGGGCCAACGTCCTGACTTTC.